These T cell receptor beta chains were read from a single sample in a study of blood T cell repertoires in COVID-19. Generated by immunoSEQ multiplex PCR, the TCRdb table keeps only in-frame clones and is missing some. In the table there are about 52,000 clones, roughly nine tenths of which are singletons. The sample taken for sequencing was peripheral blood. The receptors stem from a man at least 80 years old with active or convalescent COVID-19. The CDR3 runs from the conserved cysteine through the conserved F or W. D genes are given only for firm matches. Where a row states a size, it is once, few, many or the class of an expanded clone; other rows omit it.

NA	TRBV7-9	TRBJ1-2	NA	CASSLDLGTRRHVGYTF	TGTGCCAGCAGCTTAGATCTGGGGACTAGGCGACATGTTGGCTACACCTTC
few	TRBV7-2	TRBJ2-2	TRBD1	CASSQRQGTGELFF	TGTGCCAGCAGCCAACGACAGGGAACCGGGGAGCTGTTTTTT
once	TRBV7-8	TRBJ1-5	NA	CASSAGYSNQPQHF	TGTGCCAGCAGCGCAGGCTATAGCAATCAGCCCCAGCATTTT
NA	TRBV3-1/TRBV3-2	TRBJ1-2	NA	CASSQGTRGYTF	TGTGCCAGCAGCCAAGGCACCAGGGGCTACACCTTC
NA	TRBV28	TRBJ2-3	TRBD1	CATGQGSTDTQYF	TGTGCCACCGGACAGGGAAGCACAGATACGCAGTATTTT
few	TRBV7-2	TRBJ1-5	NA	CASSLFRGSNQPQHF	TGTGCCAGCAGCTTATTTAGGGGTAGCAATCAGCCCCAGCATTTT
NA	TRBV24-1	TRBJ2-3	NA	CATSDTGSASTDTQYF	TGTGCCACCAGTGACACAGGGAGTGCTAGCACAGATACGCAGTATTTT
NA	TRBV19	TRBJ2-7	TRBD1	CASKDRGRSYEQYF	TGTGCCAGTAAGGACAGGGGCCGATCCTACGAGCAGTACTTC
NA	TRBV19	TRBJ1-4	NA	CASTLRWGVLNEKLFF	TGTGCCAGTACCCTCCGATGGGGGGTCCTTAATGAAAAACTGTTTTTT
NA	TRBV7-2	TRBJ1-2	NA	CASSPTPGLTYGYTF	TGTGCCAGCAGTCCGACCCCGGGACTCACGTATGGCTACACCTTC
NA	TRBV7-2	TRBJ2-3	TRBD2	CASSPGTSGSGTQYF	TGTGCCAGCAGTCCCGGGACTAGCGGGAGCGGTACGCAGTATTTT
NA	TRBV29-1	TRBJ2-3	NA	CSVELAISTDTQYF	TGCAGCGTTGAACTAGCGATTAGCACAGATACGCAGTATTTT
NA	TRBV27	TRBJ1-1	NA	CASRLNRDTEKAFF	TGTGCCAGCAGGCTAAACCGGGACACCGAAAAAGCTTTCTTT
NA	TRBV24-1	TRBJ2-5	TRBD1	CATSDRTGWQETQYF	TGTGCCACCAGTGATCGGACAGGGTGGCAAGAGACCCAGTACTTC
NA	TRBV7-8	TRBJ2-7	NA	CASSRSQVEQYF	TGTGCCAGCAGCCGGTCCCAGGTCGAGCAGTACTTC
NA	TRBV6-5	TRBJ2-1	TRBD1	CASKRDRVDNEQFF	TGTGCCAGCAAAAGGGACAGGGTGGACAATGAGCAGTTCTTC
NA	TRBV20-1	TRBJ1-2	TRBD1	CSASSGQYGYTF	TGCAGTGCTAGTTCGGGACAGTATGGCTACACCTTC
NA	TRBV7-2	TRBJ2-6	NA	CASSPQVGGANVLTF	TGTGCCAGCAGCCCACAGGTGGGAGGGGCCAACGTCCTGACTTTC
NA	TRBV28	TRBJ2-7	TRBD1	CASSFQGQRPEQYF	TGTGCCAGCAGTTTTCAGGGACAGAGGCCCGAGCAGTACTTC
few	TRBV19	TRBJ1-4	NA	CASSRKRLQGGEKLFF	TGTGCCAGTAGTAGAAAAAGGTTGCAGGGCGGCGAAAAACTGTTTTTT
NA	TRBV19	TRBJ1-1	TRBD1	CASSTDREPTEAFF	TGTGCCAGTAGTACGGACAGGGAACCCACTGAAGCTTTCTTT
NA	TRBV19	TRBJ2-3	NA	CATSLALATSTDTQYF	TGTGCCACCTCCCTCGCCTTAGCGACCAGCACAGATACGCAGTATTTT
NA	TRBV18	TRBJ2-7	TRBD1	CASSPRDRAYEQYF	TGTGCCAGCTCACCCCGGGACAGGGCCTACGAGCAGTACTTC
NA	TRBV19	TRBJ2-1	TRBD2	CASSIPPSGSAIGRNEQFF	TGTGCCAGTAGTATTCCGCCTAGCGGGAGCGCTATTGGACGAAATGAGCAGTTCTTC
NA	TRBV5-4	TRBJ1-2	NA	CASSPGQLTSYGYTF	TGTGCCAGCAGCCCCGGACAGTTGACTTCCTATGGCTACACCTTC
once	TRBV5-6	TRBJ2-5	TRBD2	CASSSVGTSGRQETQYF	TGTGCCAGCAGCTCCGTAGGGACTAGCGGGAGGCAAGAGACCCAGTACTTC
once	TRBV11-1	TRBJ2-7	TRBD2	CASSASGGSYEQYF	TGTGCCAGCAGCGCTAGCGGGGGATCCTACGAGCAGTACTTC
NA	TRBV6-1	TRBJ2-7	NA	CASSEAQTRSEQYF	TGTGCCAGCAGTGAGGCCCAGACTAGATCCGAGCAGTACTTC
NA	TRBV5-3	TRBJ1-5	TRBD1	CARSGGQGFSNQPQHF	TGTGCCAGAAGCGGGGGACAGGGCTTCAGCAATCAGCCCCAGCATTTT
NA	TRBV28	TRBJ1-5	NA	CASSPDRPDTEAQHF	TGTGCCAGCAGTCCAGACAGGCCCGATACGGAGGCCCAGCATTTT
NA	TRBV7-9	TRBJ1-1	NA	CASSLEAGGNTEAFF	TGTGCCAGCAGCTTAGAGGCGGGGGGAAACACTGAAGCTTTCTTT
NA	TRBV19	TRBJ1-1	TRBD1	CASSRQGKDTEAFF	TGTGCCAGTAGCCGACAGGGGAAAGACACTGAAGCTTTCTTT
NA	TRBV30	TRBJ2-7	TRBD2	CAWTSGRSYEQYF	TGTGCCTGGACTAGCGGGCGGTCCTACGAGCAGTACTTC
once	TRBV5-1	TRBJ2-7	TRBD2	CASSLGYSSGSYEQYF	TGCGCCAGCAGCTTGGGGTATTCTAGCGGGAGTTACGAGCAGTACTTC
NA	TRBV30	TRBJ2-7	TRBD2	CAWGTSGKERRIEQYF	TGTGCCTGGGGGACTAGCGGGAAAGAGCGGCGTATCGAGCAGTACTTC
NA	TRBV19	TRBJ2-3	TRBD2	CASSSGRDTQYF	TGTGCCAGTAGTAGCGGGAGGGATACGCAGTATTTT
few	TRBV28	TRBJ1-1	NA	CASSFQGTYMNTEAFF	TGTGCCAGCAGTTTTCAGGGGACATACATGAACACTGAAGCTTTCTTT
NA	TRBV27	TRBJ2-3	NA	CASSGRADTDTQYF	TGTGCCAGCAGTGGCCGAGCGGATACAGATACGCAGTATTTT
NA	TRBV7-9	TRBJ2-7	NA	CASSLETSSYPYF	TGTGCCAGCAGCCTGGAGACTAGTTCATATCCGTACTTC
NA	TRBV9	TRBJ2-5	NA	CASSVGGNFQETQYF	TGTGCCAGCAGCGTTGGGGGGAACTTCCAAGAGACCCAGTACTTC
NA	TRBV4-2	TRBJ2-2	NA	CASSQVVGRTGELFF	TGTGCCAGCAGCCAAGTAGTGGGCCGCACCGGGGAGCTGTTTTTT
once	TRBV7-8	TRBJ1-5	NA	CASSPPRWGVHQPQHF	TGTGCCAGCAGCCCTCCTAGATGGGGGGTTCATCAGCCCCAGCATTTT
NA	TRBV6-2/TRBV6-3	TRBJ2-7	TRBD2	CASSYSLAGARRYEQYF	TGTGCCAGCAGTTACAGTCTAGCGGGAGCAAGGAGGTACGAGCAGTACTTC
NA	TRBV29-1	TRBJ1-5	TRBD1	CSVVGTGGADQPQHF	TGCAGCGTTGTGGGGACAGGGGGCGCGGATCAGCCCCAGCATTTT
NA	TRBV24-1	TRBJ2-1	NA	CATSDHWNEQFF	TGTGCCACCAGTGATCACTGGAATGAGCAGTTCTTC
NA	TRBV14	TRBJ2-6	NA	CASSHSGANVLTF	TGTGCCAGCAGCCACAGTGGGGCCAACGTCCTGACTTTC
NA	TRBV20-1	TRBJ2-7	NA	CSAVRYEQYF	TGCAGTGCTGTCCGGTACGAGCAGTACTTC
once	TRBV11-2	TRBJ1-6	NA	CASSLTDSNSPLHF	TGTGCCAGCAGCTTAACGGACAGTAATTCACCCCTCCACTTT
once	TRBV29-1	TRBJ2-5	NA	CSVEDWEVRQPQETQYF	TGCAGCGTTGAAGATTGGGAGGTTCGGCAGCCTCAAGAGACCCAGTACTTC
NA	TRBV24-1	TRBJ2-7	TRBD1	CATETGQVPYEQYF	TGTGCCACCGAAACGGGACAGGTACCCTACGAGCAGTACTTC